Shown below are 12 T cell receptor beta chains from a single sample sequenced in a study of beta chain features in type 1 diabetes. TCRB transcripts that were expressed got sequenced, as all of the isolated RNA had been reverse transcribed. Sequencing used immunoSEQ multiplex PCR; TCRdb keeps in-frame clones, though not all of them. The repertoire holds about 250,000 clones, with less than 15% as singletons. What was sequenced was naive CD4+ T cells from blood. The receptors shown here come from a woman between 40 and 55 years old in good health.

The V call is TRBV6-6, the J call TRBJ2-3; D possibly corresponds to TRBD2 (5 bases). CDR1 is MNHNY, CDR2 SVGAGI, per germline (reference sequence). CDR3 length: 15 residues. The germline V and J ends were trimmed by 0 bases and 7 bases, with 14 bases remaining between them. This chain's CDR3 is CASSYSEGRGYTQYF. In DNA, the CDR3 is TGTGCCAGCAGTTACTCTGAGGGTAGAGGGTATACGCAGTATTTT.

This clone was seen a few times. The same CDR3 can be traced to other DNA sequences in this sample. This chain uses TRBV18 with TRBJ2-7; 9 bases align to TRBD1. V was pared by 3 bases and J by 1 base, with 1 base of the junction left unmatched. CDR1 and CDR2 (germline): KGHSH, LQKENI. This CDR3 has 14 residues. The DNA of the CDR3 is TGTGCCAGCTCACCGGGACAGGGTTCCTACGAGCAGTACTTC. Protein: CASSPGQGSYEQYF.

The gene calls are TRBV4-1 and TRBJ2-5; 12 bases are shared with TRBD1. V lost 4 bases, J lost 5 bases, and 8 bases stayed unmatched. There are 16 residues in the CDR3. Per germline, CDR1 MGHRA and CDR2 YSYEKL. This CDR3 is CASSPGQGAPRETQYF. CDR3 in DNA: TGCGCCAGCAGCCCGGGACAGGGGGCACCCCGGGAGACCCAGTACTTC.

The V gene is TRBV11-2, the J gene TRBJ2-3; perhaps TRBD2 as D (5 bases). V shed 0 bases and J shed 3 bases, with 13 bases lying between them. The germline gives CDR1 SGHAT, CDR2 FQNNGV. CDR3 size: 16 residues. CDR3: CASSLDPLAWTDTQYF. DNA of the CDR3: TGTGCCAGCAGCTTAGACCCCCTAGCTTGGACAGATACGCAGTATTTT.

This clone occurred a few times. The rearrangement links TRBV6-5 to TRBJ2-5; a possible D gene is TRBD2 (7 bases). Per germline, CDR1 MNHEY and CDR2 SVGAGI. CDR3 size: 14 residues. The V gene lost 6 bases and the J gene lost 5 bases, with 16 bases spanning the gap. CDR3 in DNA: TGTGCCAGCAGACTGGGGGGGGCGAGGGAGACCCAGTACTTC. It encodes CASRLGGARETQYF.

This sequence joins TRBV15 and TRBJ2-5, with a tentative D call TRBD2 (6 bases). Trimming pared 0 bases from V and 5 bases from J, leaving 10 bases between. The CDR3 spans 14 residues. Germline values: CDR1 LNHNV, CDR2 YYDKDF (reference sequence). The CDR3 DNA is TGTGCCACCAGCAGAGATGGGGGGTTTGAGACCCAGTACTTC. Encoded protein: CATSRDGGFETQYF.

This clone was detected only a few times. This chain joins TRBV7-6 and TRBJ1-5, with D tentatively TRBD1 (6 bases). CDR3 length: 15 residues. V was pared by 1 base and J by 3 bases, with 10 bases between. CDR1 is SGHVS and CDR2 is FNYEAQ in the germline V gene. As DNA, the CDR3 is TGTGCCAGCAGCTTAGAGACAGGCCTCAATCAGCCCCAGCATTTT. As protein: CASSLETGLNQPQHF.

The rearrangement uses TRBV7-2 and TRBJ2-7; D is unresolved. Per germline, CDR1 SGHTA and CDR2 FQGNSA. The length of the CDR3 is 15 residues. The V gene lost 0 bases and the J gene lost 4 bases, with 13 bases spanning the gap. The CDR3 DNA follows: TGTGCCAGCAGCTTAGCTTTCTGGGCTTCTTACGAGCAGTACTTC. Its translation is CASSLAFWASYEQYF. Supplemented by reference TRBV7-2 and TRBJ2-7, the full variable domain reads GAGVSQSPSNKVTEKGKDVELRCDPISGHTALYWYRQSLGQGLEFLIYFQGNSAPDKSGLPSDRFSAERTGGSVSTLTIQRTQQEDSAVYLCASSLAFWASYEQYFGPGTRLTVT.

The chain employs TRBV27 and TRBJ1-5; D is possibly TRBD1 (6 bases). The CDR3 sequence is 16 residues long. CDR1 MNHEY and CDR2 SMNVEV come from the germline V gene (reference sequence). The V gene lost 6 bases and the J gene lost 4 bases, with 19 bases spanning the gap. CDR3 bases: TGTGCCAGCAGCCCTTGGCAGGGGATGGGGAATCAGCCCCAGCATTTT. This sequence encodes CASSPWQGMGNQPQHF.

The chain uses TRBV7-8 and TRBJ2-3; 8 nucleotides line up with TRBD2. CDR1 and CDR2 from the germline V gene are SGHVS and FQNEAQ. The ends lost 6 bases at V and 4 bases at J; junction bases unmatched: 3. The CDR3 covers 13 residues. The CDR3 nucleotides are TGTGCCAGCAGTACAGCGGGAGCAGATACGCAGTATTTT. It specifies CASSTAGADTQYF.

The J gene is TRBJ1-6, the V gene TRBV6-4; 10 bases align to TRBD1. CDR3 length: 19 residues. The germline V gene encodes CDR1 MRHNA and CDR2 SNTAGT. V gave up 5 bases and J gave up 0 bases; unmatched junction bases: 10. The CDR3 sequence: CASSRGQGLPSSYNSPLHF. CDR3 coding DNA: TGTGCCAGCAGTAGGGGACAGGGGTTACCGAGCTCCTATAATTCACCCCTCCACTTT.

This rearrangement joins TRBV5-5 to TRBJ1-5; 9 bases map to TRBD1. Germline V lookup: CDR1 SGHKS, CDR2 YYEKEE (reference sequence). The CDR3 is 14 residues long. V was clipped by 4 bases and J by 4 bases; unmatched bases: 3. This CDR3 is CASSPGTGNQPQHF. The CDR3 nucleotides read TGTGCCAGCAGCCCAGGGACAGGGAATCAGCCCCAGCATTTT.